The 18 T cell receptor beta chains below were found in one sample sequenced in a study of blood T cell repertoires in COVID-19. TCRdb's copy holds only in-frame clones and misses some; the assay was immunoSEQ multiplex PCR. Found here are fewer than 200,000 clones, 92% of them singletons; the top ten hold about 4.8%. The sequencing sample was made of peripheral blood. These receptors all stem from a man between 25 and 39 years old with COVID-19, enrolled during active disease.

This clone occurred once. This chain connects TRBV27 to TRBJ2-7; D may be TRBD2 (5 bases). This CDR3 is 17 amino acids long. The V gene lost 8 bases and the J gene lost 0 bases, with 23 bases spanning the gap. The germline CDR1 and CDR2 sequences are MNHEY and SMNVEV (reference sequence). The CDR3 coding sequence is TGTGCCAGCGCTGAGGACGGGAATTGGGCCCTCTCCTACGAGCAGTACTTC. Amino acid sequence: CASAEDGNWALSYEQYF.

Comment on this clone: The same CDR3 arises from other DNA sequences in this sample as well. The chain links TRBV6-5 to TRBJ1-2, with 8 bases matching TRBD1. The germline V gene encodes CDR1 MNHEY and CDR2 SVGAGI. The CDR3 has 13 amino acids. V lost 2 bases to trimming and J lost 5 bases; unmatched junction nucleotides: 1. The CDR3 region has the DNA TGTGCCAGCAGTTACCGACAGGGGTATGGCTACACCTTC. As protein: CASSYRQGYGYTF.

The CDR3 nucleotides are TGTGCCAGCAGCTTATTAGTCCCCGAGCAGTACTTC. Its translation: CASSLLVPEQYF. The chain uses TRBV7-3 and TRBJ2-7; D call uncertain. V lost 2 bases, J lost 6 bases, and 8 bases lay in between. Germline values: CDR1 SGHTA, CDR2 FQGTGA. The CDR3 loop spans 12 amino acids.

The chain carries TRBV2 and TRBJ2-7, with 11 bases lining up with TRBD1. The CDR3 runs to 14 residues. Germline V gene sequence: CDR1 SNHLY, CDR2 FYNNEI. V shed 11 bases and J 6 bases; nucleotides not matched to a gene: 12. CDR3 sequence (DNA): TGTGCCGGATCTCGGAGGGACAGGGGGTCCGAGCAGTACTTC. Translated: CAGSRRDRGSEQYF.

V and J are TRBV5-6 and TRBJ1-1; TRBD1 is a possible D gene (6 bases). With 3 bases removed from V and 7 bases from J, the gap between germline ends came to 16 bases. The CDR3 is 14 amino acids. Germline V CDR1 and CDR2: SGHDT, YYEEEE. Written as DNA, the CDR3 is TGTGCCAGCAGCTATCAGGGGTCGCGAGGTGAAGCTTTCTTT. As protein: CASSYQGSRGEAFF.

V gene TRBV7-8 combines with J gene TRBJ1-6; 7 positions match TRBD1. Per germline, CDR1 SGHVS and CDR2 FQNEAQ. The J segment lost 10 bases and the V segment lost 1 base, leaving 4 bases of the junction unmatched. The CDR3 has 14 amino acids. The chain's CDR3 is CASSLDRGGSPLHF. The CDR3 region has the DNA TGTGCCAGCAGCTTAGACAGGGGCGGATCACCCCTCCACTTT.

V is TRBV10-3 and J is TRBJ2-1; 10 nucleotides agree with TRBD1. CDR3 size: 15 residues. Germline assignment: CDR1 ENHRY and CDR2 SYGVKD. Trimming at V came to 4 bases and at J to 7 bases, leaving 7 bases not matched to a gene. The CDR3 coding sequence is TGTGCCATCAGTGGGGAGACAGGGGGCAAAAATGAGCAGTTCTTC. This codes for CAISGETGGKNEQFF.

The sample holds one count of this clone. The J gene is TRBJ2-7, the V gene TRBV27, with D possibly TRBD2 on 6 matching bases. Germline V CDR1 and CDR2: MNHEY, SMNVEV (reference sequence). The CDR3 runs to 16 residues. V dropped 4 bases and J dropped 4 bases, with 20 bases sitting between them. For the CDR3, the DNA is TGTGCCAGCAGTTGGGCCGGGGACTCCCAGGGATACGAGCAGTACTTC. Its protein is CASSWAGDSQGYEQYF.

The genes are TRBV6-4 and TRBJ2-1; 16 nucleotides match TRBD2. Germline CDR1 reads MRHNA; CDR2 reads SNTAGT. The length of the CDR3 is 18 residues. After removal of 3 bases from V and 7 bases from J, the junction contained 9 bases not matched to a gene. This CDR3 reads CASSDYGTSGRGSNEQFF. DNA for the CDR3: TGTGCCAGCAGTGATTACGGGACTAGCGGGAGGGGCTCGAATGAGCAGTTCTTC.

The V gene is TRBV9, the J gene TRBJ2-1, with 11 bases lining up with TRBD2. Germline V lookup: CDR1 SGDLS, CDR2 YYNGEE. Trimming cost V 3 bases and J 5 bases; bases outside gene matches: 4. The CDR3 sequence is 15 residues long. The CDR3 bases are TGTGCCAGCAGCGCTAGCGGGAGGTTCGACAATGAGCAGTTCTTC. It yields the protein CASSASGRFDNEQFF.

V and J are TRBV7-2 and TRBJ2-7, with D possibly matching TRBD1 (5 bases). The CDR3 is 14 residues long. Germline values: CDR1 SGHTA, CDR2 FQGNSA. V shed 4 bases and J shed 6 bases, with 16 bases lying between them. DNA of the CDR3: TGTGCCAGCAGCTCCCCAGGTCAGGGCTCCGAGCAGTACTTC. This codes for CASSSPGQGSEQYF.

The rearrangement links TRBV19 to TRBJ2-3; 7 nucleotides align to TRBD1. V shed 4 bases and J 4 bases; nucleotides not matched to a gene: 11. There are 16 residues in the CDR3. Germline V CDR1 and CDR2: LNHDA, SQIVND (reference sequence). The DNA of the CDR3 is TGTGCCAGTAGTACTTGGTCCGGGACAGTCGCAGATACGCAGTATTTT. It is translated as CASSTWSGTVADTQYF.

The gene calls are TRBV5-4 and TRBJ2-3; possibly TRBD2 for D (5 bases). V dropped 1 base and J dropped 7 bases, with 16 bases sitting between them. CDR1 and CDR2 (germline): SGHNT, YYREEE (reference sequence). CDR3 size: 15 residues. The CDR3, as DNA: TGTGCCAGCAGCTTGAGAGACTTGACTACAAATACGCAGTATTTT. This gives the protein CASSLRDLTTNTQYF.

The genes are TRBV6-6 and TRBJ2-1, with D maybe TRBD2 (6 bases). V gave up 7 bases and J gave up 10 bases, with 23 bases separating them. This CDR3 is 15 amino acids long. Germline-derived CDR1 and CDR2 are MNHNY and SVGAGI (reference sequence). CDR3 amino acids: CASNLWGGSLGEQFF. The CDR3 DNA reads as TGTGCCAGCAATCTATGGGGAGGCTCTTTAGGGGAGCAGTTCTTC.

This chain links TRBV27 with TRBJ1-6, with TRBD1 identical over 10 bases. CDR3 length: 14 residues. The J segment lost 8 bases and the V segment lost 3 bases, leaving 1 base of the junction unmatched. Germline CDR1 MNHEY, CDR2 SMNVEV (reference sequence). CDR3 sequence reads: CASSLGTGDSPLHF. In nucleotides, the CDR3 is TGTGCCAGCAGTTTGGGGACAGGGGATTCACCCCTCCACTTT.

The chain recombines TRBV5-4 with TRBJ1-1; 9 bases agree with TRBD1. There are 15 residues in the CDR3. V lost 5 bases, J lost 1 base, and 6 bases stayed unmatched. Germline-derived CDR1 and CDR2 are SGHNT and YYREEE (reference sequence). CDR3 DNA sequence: TGTGCCAGCAGATCCACAGGGGGCAAGAACACTGAAGCTTTCTTT. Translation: CASRSTGGKNTEAFF. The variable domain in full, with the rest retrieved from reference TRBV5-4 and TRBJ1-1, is ETGVTQSPTHLIKTRGQQVTLRCSSQSGHNTVSWYQQALGQGPQFIFQYYREEENGRGNFPPRFSGLQFPNYSSELNVNALELDDSALYLCASRSTGGKNTEAFFGQGTRLTVV.

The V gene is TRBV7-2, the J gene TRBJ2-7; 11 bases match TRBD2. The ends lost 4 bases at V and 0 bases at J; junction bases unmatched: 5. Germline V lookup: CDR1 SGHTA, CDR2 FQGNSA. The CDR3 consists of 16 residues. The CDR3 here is CASSSPTSGSSYEQYF. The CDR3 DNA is TGTGCCAGCAGCTCACCCACTAGCGGGAGCTCCTACGAGCAGTACTTC.

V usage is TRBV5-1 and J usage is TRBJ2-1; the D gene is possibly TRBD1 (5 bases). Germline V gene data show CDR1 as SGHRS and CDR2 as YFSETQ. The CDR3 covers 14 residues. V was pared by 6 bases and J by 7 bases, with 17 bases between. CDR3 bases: TGCGCCAGCACCCCAAGGGGTGCAGGGAATGAGCAGTTCTTC. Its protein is CASTPRGAGNEQFF.